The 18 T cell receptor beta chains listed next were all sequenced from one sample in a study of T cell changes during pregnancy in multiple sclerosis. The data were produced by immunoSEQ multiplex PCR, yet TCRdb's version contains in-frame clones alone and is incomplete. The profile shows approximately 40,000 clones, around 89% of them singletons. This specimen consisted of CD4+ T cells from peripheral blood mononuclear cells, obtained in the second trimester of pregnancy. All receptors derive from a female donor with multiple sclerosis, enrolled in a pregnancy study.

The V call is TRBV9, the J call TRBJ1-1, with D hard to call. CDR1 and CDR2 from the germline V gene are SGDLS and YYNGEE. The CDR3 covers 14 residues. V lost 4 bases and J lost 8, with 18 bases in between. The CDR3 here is CASSPQWSGSEAFF. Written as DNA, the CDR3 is TGTGCCAGCAGCCCTCAATGGTCCGGGTCAGAAGCTTTCTTT.

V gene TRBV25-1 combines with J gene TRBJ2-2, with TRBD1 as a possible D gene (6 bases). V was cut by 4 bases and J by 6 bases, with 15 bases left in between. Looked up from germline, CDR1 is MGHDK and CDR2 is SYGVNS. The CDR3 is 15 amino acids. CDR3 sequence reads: CASSGFVGASGELFF. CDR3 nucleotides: TGTGCCAGCAGTGGGTTTGTGGGGGCGTCCGGGGAGCTGTTTTTT.

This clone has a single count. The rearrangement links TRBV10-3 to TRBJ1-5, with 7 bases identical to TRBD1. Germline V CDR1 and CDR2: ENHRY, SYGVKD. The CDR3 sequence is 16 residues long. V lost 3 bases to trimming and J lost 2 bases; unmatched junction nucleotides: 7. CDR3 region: CAISEQTGMGNQPQHF. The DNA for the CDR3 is TGTGCCATCAGTGAACAGACAGGGATGGGCAATCAGCCCCAGCATTTT.

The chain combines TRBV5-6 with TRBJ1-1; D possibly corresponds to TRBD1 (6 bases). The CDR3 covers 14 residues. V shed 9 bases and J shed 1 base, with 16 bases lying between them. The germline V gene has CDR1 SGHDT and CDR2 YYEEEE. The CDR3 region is CATKPGVRNTEAFF. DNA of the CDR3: TGTGCCACCAAGCCAGGGGTGAGGAACACTGAAGCTTTCTTT.

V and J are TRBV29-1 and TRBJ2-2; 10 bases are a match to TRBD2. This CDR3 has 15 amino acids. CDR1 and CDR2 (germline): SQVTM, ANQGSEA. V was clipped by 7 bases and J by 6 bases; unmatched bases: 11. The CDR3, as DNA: TGCAGCGCCTGGGTTCTAGCGGGAGCGGCCGGGGAGCTGTTTTTT. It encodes CSAWVLAGAAGELFF.

Here the CDR3 reads CASSPTSGSWDTQYF. Written as DNA, the CDR3 is TGTGCCAGCTCCCCTACTAGCGGGAGTTGGGATACGCAGTATTTT. The chain links TRBV18 to TRBJ2-3; 11 nucleotides align to TRBD2. Losses at the gene ends were 6 bases for V and 6 bases for J; bases not matched to a gene: 8. The germline gives CDR1 KGHSH, CDR2 LQKENI. The CDR3 is made up of 15 amino acids.

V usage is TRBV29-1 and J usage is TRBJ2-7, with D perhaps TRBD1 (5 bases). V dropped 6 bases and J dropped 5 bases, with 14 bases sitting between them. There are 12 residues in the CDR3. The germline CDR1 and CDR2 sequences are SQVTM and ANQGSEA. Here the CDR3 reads CSVGAGSNEQYF. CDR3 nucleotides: TGCAGCGTCGGAGCAGGGTCCAACGAGCAGTACTTC.

This chain's CDR3 is CASSFYDRGKQETQYF. The DNA for the CDR3 is TGTGCCAGCAGTTTTTATGACAGGGGCAAACAAGAGACCCAGTACTTC. The genes are TRBV28 and TRBJ2-5, with TRBD1 matching 8 bases. The CDR3 is 16 residues long. Germline CDR1 MDHEN, CDR2 SYDVKM. V shed 3 bases and J 2 bases; nucleotides not matched to a gene: 8.

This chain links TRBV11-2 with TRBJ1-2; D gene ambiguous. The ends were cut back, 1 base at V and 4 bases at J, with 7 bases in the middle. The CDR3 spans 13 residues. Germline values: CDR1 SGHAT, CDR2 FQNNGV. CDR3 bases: TGTGCCAGCAGCTTAGCAGAATTCTATGGCTACACCTTC. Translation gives CASSLAEFYGYTF.

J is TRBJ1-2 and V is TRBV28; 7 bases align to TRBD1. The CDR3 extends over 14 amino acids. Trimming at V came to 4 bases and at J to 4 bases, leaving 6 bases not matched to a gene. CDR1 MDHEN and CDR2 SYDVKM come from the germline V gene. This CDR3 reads CASSSFQGGYGYTF. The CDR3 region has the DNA TGTGCCAGCAGTTCTTTCCAGGGGGGCTATGGCTACACCTTC.

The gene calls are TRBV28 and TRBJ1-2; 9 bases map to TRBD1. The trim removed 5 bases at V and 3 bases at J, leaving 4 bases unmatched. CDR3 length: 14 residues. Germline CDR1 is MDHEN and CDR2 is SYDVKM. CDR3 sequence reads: CASSRTGVDYGYTF. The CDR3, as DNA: TGTGCCAGCAGTCGGACAGGGGTAGACTATGGCTACACCTTC.

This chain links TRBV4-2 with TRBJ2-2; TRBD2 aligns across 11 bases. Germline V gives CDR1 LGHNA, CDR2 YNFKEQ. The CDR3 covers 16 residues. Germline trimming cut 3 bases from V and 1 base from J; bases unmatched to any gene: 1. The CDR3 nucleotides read TGTGCCAGCAGCCATACTAGCGGGGGGAACACCGGGGAGCTGTTTTTT. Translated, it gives CASSHTSGGNTGELFF.

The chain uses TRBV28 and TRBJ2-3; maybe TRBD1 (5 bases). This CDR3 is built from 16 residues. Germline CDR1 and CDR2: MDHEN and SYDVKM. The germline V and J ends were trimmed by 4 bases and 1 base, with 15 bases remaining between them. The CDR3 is CASSSPGQGGTDTQYF. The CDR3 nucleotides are TGTGCCAGCAGTTCCCCCGGGCAGGGCGGCACAGATACGCAGTATTTT. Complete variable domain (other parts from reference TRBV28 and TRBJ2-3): DVKVTQSSRYLVKRTGEKVFLECVQDMDHENMFWYRQDPGLGLRLIYFSYDVKMKEKGDIPEGYSVSREKKERFSLILESASTNQTSMYLCASSSPGQGGTDTQYFGPGTRLTVL.

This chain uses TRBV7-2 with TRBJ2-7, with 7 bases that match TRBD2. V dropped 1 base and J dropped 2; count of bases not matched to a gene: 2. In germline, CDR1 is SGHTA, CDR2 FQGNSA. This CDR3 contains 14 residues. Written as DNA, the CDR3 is TGTGCCAGCAGCTTAGGGGGGACTACCTACGAGCAGTACTTC. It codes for CASSLGGTTYEQYF. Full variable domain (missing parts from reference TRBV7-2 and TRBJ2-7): GAGVSQSPSNKVTEKGKDVELRCDPISGHTALYWYRQSLGQGLEFLIYFQGNSAPDKSGLPSDRFSAERTGGSVSTLTIQRTQQEDSAVYLCASSLGGTTYEQYFGPGTRLTVT.

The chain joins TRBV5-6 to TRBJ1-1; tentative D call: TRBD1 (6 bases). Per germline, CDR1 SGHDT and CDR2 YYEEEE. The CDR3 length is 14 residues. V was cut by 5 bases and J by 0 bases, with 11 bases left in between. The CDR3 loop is CASRPQGMNTEAFF. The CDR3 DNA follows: TGTGCCAGCAGACCGCAGGGGATGAACACTGAAGCTTTCTTT.

CDR3 residues: CASSWGQSETQYF. The CDR3, as DNA: TGTGCCAGCAGCTGGGGACAGTCTGAGACCCAGTACTTC. This chain joins TRBV11-2 and TRBJ2-5, with 7 bases identical to TRBD1. The germline gives CDR1 SGHAT, CDR2 FQNNGV. J was trimmed by 5 bases and V by 4 bases; bases with no gene match: 4. This CDR3 is 13 amino acids long. Supplemented by reference TRBV11-2 and TRBJ2-5, the full variable domain reads EAGVAQSPRYKIIEKRQSVAFWCNPISGHATLYWYQQILGQGPKLLIQFQNNGVVDDSQLPKDRFSAERLKGVDSTLKIQPAKLEDSAVYLCASSWGQSETQYFGPGTRLLVL.

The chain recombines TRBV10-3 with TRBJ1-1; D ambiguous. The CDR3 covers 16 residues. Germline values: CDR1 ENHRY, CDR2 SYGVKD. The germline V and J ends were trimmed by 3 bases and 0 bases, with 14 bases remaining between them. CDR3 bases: TGTGCCATCAGTGAAAAGAGGTCACCCATGAACACTGAAGCTTTCTTT. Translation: CAISEKRSPMNTEAFF.

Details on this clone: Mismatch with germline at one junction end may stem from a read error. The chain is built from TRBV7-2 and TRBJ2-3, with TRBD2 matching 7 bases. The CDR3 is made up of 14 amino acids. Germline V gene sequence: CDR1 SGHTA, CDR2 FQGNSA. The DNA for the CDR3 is TGTGCCAGCAGCATAGCGGGCGGGACAGATACGCAGTATTTT. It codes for CASSIAGGTDTQYF.